This TCR beta chain stems from a study of cytomegalovirus exposure and HLA in healthy donors. Broader study findings: A later analysis appeared to link common viral pathogens to several of the most significant clusters. TCR sequences were mostly rare, though some public TCRs occurred in many donors.

Regarding this clone: The antigen is unknown.

Donors were nominally healthy when sampled, though unrecorded immune exposures were likely. Trimming left V 0 bases short and J 2 bases short, with 11 bases between. Germline V CDR1 and CDR2: MNHEY, SMNVEV (reference sequence). This CDR3 is 15 amino acids long. With 60 Vbeta and 13 Jbeta primers, the PCR was carried out. The repertoire was sequenced with immunoSEQ multiplex PCR; TCRdb's copy has only in-frame clones and lacks some. The table counts some 180,000 clones; 5.5% to 7.5% lies in the top ten. This TCR was sampled from a man younger than 45 in good health and CMV-seronegative. The rearrangement links TRBV27 to TRBJ2-7, with a tentative D call TRBD1 (5 bases). What was sequenced was PBMCs. The CDR3 DNA is TGTGCCAGCAGTTTATCGGTAGACAGACCCTACGAGCAGTACTTC. Its translation is CASSLSVDRPYEQYF.